Listed below are T cell receptor beta chains from one sample, sequenced in a study of graft-versus-host responses after intestinal transplantation. TCRdb's table, derived via immunoSEQ multiplex PCR, lists solely in-frame clones and lacks some. The sample yields 65,000 to 85,000 clones, approximately 92% seen once. The starting material was bone marrow, obtained approximately 740 days after intestinal transplantation. The receptors derive from a human patient who received an intestinal transplant, so some T cells may come from the graft donor. Each CDR3 is given with its conserved first and last residue. Each record gives: V gene, clone size, D gene, J gene, CDR3 DNA, CDR3 protein. A D gene is named only where the DNA matches it firmly. Where a row states a size, it is once, few, many or the class of an expanded clone; other rows omit it.

>TRBV19|once|NA|TRBJ2-1
TGTGCCAGTAGCCCACCGGACGTACGGGAGCAGTTCTTC
CASSPPDVREQFF
>TRBV28|NA|TRBD1|TRBJ2-7
TGTGCCAGCAGTGCCGGCGCCGGGACAGGGGTCTCCTACGAGCAGTACTTC
CASSAGAGTGVSYEQYF
>TRBV6-5|NA|NA|TRBJ1-1
TGTGCCAGCAGTTACTCGACCGGCGCCTTAACTGAAGCTTTCTTT
CASSYSTGALTEAFF
>TRBV28|NA|NA|TRBJ2-7
TGTGCCAGCAGTTTCTTCCGGAACTCCTACGAGCAGTACTTC
CASSFFRNSYEQYF
>TRBV27|NA|TRBD1|TRBJ2-3
TGTGCCAGCAGTCCAAGGACAGGGGGCACAGATACGCAGTATTTT
CASSPRTGGTDTQYF
>TRBV6-1|few|NA|TRBJ2-3
TGTGCCAGCAGACAGGGCGGGAGCCCAGATACGCAGTATTTT
CASRQGGSPDTQYF
>TRBV7-9|NA|NA|TRBJ1-1
TGTGCCAGCAGCCGCCCAGAACAGGGAAGGCCTGAAGCTTTCTTT
CASSRPEQGRPEAFF
>TRBV11-2|NA|NA|TRBJ1-3
TGTGCCAGCAGCTTAGATCCCCTAACGTACAGGGTAAACACCATATATTTT
CASSLDPLTYRVNTIYF
>TRBV5-4|NA|TRBD2|TRBJ2-5
TGTGCCAGCAGCCTCGCGGGGGGCTCTATAGGGACCCAGTACTTC
CASSLAGGSIGTQYF
>TRBV7-3|NA|NA|TRBJ1-1
TGTGCCAGCAGCTCCACAGGGAAGACTGAAGCTTTCTTT
CASSSTGKTEAFF
>TRBV7-9|NA|NA|TRBJ1-6
TGTGCCAGCAGCTTAGGAGGTTCACCCCTCCACTTT
CASSLGGSPLHF
>TRBV7-9|NA|NA|TRBJ2-7
TGTGCCAGCAGCTTAGAGAAAGGATGGAACGAGCAGTACTTC
CASSLEKGWNEQYF
>TRBV6-6|NA|TRBD1|TRBJ2-2
TGTGCCAGCAGCATCCAACAGGGGTCCGGGGAGCTGTTTTTT
CASSIQQGSGELFF
>TRBV6-6|NA|NA|TRBJ1-1
TGTGCCAGCATGATCATGGGGGAGAACACTGAAGCTTTCTTT
CASMIMGENTEAFF
>TRBV11-2|NA|NA|TRBJ2-1
TGTGCCAGCAGCTTAGCTGCCTACAATGAGCAGTTCTTC
CASSLAAYNEQFF
>TRBV29-1|NA|NA|TRBJ1-1
TGCAGCGTTGGGAACTTAGGGAACACTGAAGCTTTCTTT
CSVGNLGNTEAFF
>TRBV19|NA|TRBD2|TRBJ2-1
TGTGCCAGTAGTCCCGGGACTAGCGATGAGCAGTTCTTC
CASSPGTSDEQFF
>TRBV5-6|NA|NA|TRBJ1-1
TGTGCCAGCAGCTTTTTGGGGAGGGGAGACACTGAAGCTTTCTTT
CASSFLGRGDTEAFF
>TRBV7-2|NA|TRBD1|TRBJ1-4
TGTGCCAGCAGCTTAGATCTGGGGGCAGGGACAGTTGAAAAACTGTTTTTT
CASSLDLGAGTVEKLFF
>TRBV5-1|once|NA|TRBJ1-5
TGCGCTAGCCCAGGAGGCGTCAGTCAGCCCCAGCATTTT
CASPGGVSQPQHF
>TRBV6-1|NA|TRBD2|TRBJ2-1
TGTGCCAGCAGACGCGGGAGCTATGAGCAGTTCTTC
CASRRGSYEQFF
>TRBV6-6|NA|NA|TRBJ1-1
TGTGCCAGCAGTTACTCGATGCAAGTGAACACTGAAGCTTTCTTT
CASSYSMQVNTEAFF
>TRBV4-1|NA|TRBD1|TRBJ2-7
TGCGCCAGCAGCCAAGATTATAGTGGGACAGGGGGCATCCTCGGCTACGAGCAGTACTTC
CASSQDYSGTGGILGYEQYF
>TRBV18|NA|NA|TRBJ1-2
TGTGCCAGCTCACCGGGACGGTTTACGACGGGTGGCTACACCTTC
CASSPGRFTTGGYTF
>TRBV19|NA|NA|TRBJ2-2
TGTGCCAGTAGATGGGCAGCGGTTGACAACACCGGGGAGCTGTTTTTT
CASRWAAVDNTGELFF
>TRBV6-1|NA|TRBD1|TRBJ1-1
TGTGCCAGCAGTTCTGCAGGGGGTAACACTGAAGCTTTCTTT
CASSSAGGNTEAFF
>TRBV7-6|NA|TRBD1|TRBJ2-3
TGTGCCAGCAGCTTCCAGACAGGGGGCAGGGATACGCAGTATTTT
CASSFQTGGRDTQYF
>TRBV7-2|NA|NA|TRBJ2-1
TGTGCCAGCAGCTTAGCGCTAGCGTGGGAGTACCCCTACAATGAGCAGTTCTTC
CASSLALAWEYPYNEQFF
>TRBV5-1|NA|NA|TRBJ2-7
TGCGCCAGCAGCACACATGTTCGTCTGGACAAGGTCTACGAGCAGTACTTC
CASSTHVRLDKVYEQYF
>TRBV7-9|NA|NA|TRBJ1-4
TGTGCCAGCTCGAGGGGGGGAACCGTTACTAATGAAAAACTGTTTTTT
CASSRGGTVTNEKLFF
>TRBV13|NA|NA|TRBJ1-1
TGTGCCAGCAGCTCACAGGGTGGTGTGAACACTGAAGCTTTCTTT
CASSSQGGVNTEAFF
>TRBV6-5|NA|NA|TRBJ1-5
TGTGCCAGCAGCCAGCATTCCCCCCGAGGTCAGCCCCAGCATTTT
CASSQHSPRGQPQHF
>TRBV19|NA|TRBD1|TRBJ2-7
TGTGCCAGTCAGGGACAGGGCTACGAGCAGTACTTC
CASQGQGYEQYF
>TRBV2|NA|TRBD2|TRBJ2-3
TGTGCCAGCACCGTGGGACTAGCGGGGGGGCTCGAGGATACGCAGTATTTT
CASTVGLAGGLEDTQYF
>TRBV6-5|NA|TRBD1|TRBJ1-2
TGTGCCAGCAGTACTGGGACAGGGAGAGGCTACACCTTC
CASSTGTGRGYTF
>TRBV11-2|NA|TRBD2|TRBJ2-7
TGTGCCAGCAGCTTACTAGCGGGGCCCTACGAGCAGTACTTC
CASSLLAGPYEQYF
>TRBV18|NA|TRBD1|TRBJ1-5
TGTGCCAGCTCACGACAGGGAGGCAATCAGCCCCAGCATTTT
CASSRQGGNQPQHF
>TRBV5-4|NA|TRBD2|TRBJ2-1
TGTGCCAGCAGCTTGGGGTCGGGACTAGCGGGAAGTAATGAGCAGTTCTTC
CASSLGSGLAGSNEQFF
>TRBV7-9|NA|NA|TRBJ1-1
TGTGCCAGCAGCTTAGGTCCAGGTATAAACACTGAAGCTTTCTTT
CASSLGPGINTEAFF
>TRBV23-1|NA|TRBD2|TRBJ2-1
TGCGCCAGCCGACTTAGCGGGAGCACCTACAATGAGCAGTTCTTC
CASRLSGSTYNEQFF
>TRBV10-1|NA|NA|TRBJ1-5
TGCGCCAACCCGGGCAGGGTCTATCAGCCCCAGCATTTT
CANPGRVYQPQHF
>TRBV18|NA|TRBD1|TRBJ1-5
TGTGCCAGCTCACCGGACAGGGAGGGTCAGCCCCAGCATTTT
CASSPDREGQPQHF
>TRBV4-2|NA|TRBD2|TRBJ2-2
TGTGCCACGGAACCGGGACTAGGATCCGGGGAGCTGTTTTTT
CATEPGLGSGELFF
>TRBV29-1|once|TRBD1|TRBJ2-1
TGCAGCGTGCTCCACCGGGACAGCAACAATGAGCAGTTCTTC
CSVLHRDSNNEQFF
>TRBV23-1|once|NA|TRBJ2-7
TGCGCCATTTCAAGCCAAGTTTACGAGCAGTACTTC
CAISSQVYEQYF
>TRBV9|medium-sized|NA|TRBJ2-5
TGTGCCAGCAGCGTAGTCGGCGCCCGCGGGGAGACCCAGTACTTC
CASSVVGARGETQYF
>TRBV12-5|NA|NA|TRBJ1-5
TGTGCTAGTGGTCTGCCAAGCAATCAGCCCCAGCATTTT
CASGLPSNQPQHF
>TRBV19|NA|NA|TRBJ2-7
TGTGCCAGTAGCCCTTCGGGGCTGGAGGACGAGCAGTACTTC
CASSPSGLEDEQYF
>TRBV9|NA|TRBD2|TRBJ2-1
TGTGCCAGCAGCGAGAGTTCTAGCGGGAGGGACAATGAGCAGTTCTTC
CASSESSSGRDNEQFF
>TRBV6-5|NA|NA|TRBJ2-7
TGTGCCAGCAGTCTAAAGACAGGAGGGGACTACGAGCAGTACTTC
CASSLKTGGDYEQYF
>TRBV5-1|NA|TRBD1|TRBJ1-4
TGCGCCAGCAGCCGAGAGACAGGGGGAAGGGATGAAAAACTGTTTTTT
CASSRETGGRDEKLFF
>TRBV28|NA|NA|TRBJ2-1
TGTGCCAGCAGTTTAATGCTAGCTTCCTACAATGAGCAGTTCTTC
CASSLMLASYNEQFF
>TRBV5-5|NA|NA|TRBJ2-1
TGTGCCAGCAGCTTGGTAAGAGCGACCTGGACTGTTTATGAGCAGTTCTTC
CASSLVRATWTVYEQFF
>TRBV9|NA|NA|TRBJ1-1
TGTGCCAGCAGCCCCCGAGGCGGGAGGGACATCTCAAGGAACACTGAAGCTTTCTTT
CASSPRGGRDISRNTEAFF
>TRBV2|NA|TRBD1|TRBJ2-7
TGTGCCATCACAGGAACCCGAGGGACAGGGTCCGTCGCCTACGAGCAGTACTTC
CAITGTRGTGSVAYEQYF
>TRBV30|NA|TRBD1|TRBJ2-1
TGTGCCTGGAGTGGGGGACAGAGCTCCTACAATGAGCAGTTCTTC
CAWSGGQSSYNEQFF
>TRBV15|once|NA|TRBJ1-6
TGTGCCACCAGCAGGAGGGGGGGGCTAAGGTCACCCCTCCACTTT
CATSRRGGLRSPLHF
>TRBV10-2|NA|NA|TRBJ2-7
TGCGCCAGCAGTGAAATTCAGTCATACGAGCAGTACTTC
CASSEIQSYEQYF